The 15 T cell receptor beta chains below all came from one sample that was sequenced in a study of T-cell memory formation after mild COVID-19. Via MiXCR, TCRdb re-called the 5' RACE reads, giving one row per CDR3 protein. The sample includes some 290,000 distinct CDR3 sequences, about 17% seen only once; the top ten take roughly 24%. The sample taken for sequencing was PBMCs or a T cell subset sorted from them (not recorded which). The receptors come from a man in his late teens or twenties who had mild COVID-19 (a few samples of this study predate the infection). Cell type and time point are not known.

This clonotype appeared a few times. The rearrangement links TRBV7-2 to TRBJ2-5; D might be TRBD2 (5 bases). The CDR3 spans 14 residues. Germline CDR1 is SGHTA and CDR2 is FQGNSA. V was trimmed by 5 bases and J by 5 bases, leaving 15 bases between them. CDR3 DNA: TGTGCCAGCAGCCTAGTAGGGAGTTCGGAGACCCAGTACTTC. Protein product: CASSLVGSSETQYF. The full variable domain, rest sourced from reference TRBV7-2 and TRBJ2-5, is GAGVSQSPSNKVTEKGKDVELRCDPISGHTALYWYRQSLGQGLEFLIYFQGNSAPDKSGLPSDRFSAERTGGSVSTLTIQRTQQEDSAVYLCASSLVGSSETQYFGPGTRLLVL.

This clonotype was observed a handful of times. The chain uses TRBV4-3 and TRBJ2-3, with 8 bases that match TRBD2. J lost 4 bases, V lost 2 bases, and 8 bases had no gene match. The CDR3 has 16 amino acids. The germline V gene encodes CDR1 LGHNA and CDR2 YSLEER. The CDR3 nucleotides read TGCGCCAGCAGCCAAAACGGGGGGGCCGGCGCAGATACGCAGTATTTT. Its protein product is CASSQNGGAGADTQYF.

The rearrangement links TRBV12-3 or TRBV12-4 to TRBJ2-7, with TRBD1 as a possible D gene (6 bases). The length of the CDR3 is 14 residues. Trimming left V 2 bases short and J 5 bases short, with 13 bases between. The CDR3: CASSLRQGNHEQYF. The CDR3 DNA reads as TGTGCCAGCAGTTTACGGCAGGGGAACCACGAGCAGTACTTC.

The chain recombines TRBV7-6 with TRBJ2-7; TRBD2 matches at 14 bases. J gave up 6 bases and V 3 bases, and 4 bases lay outside the gene matches. The germline gives CDR1 SGHVS, CDR2 FNYEAQ. This CDR3 contains 15 residues. This CDR3 is CASSLGLAGDGEQYV. For the CDR3, the DNA is TGTGCCAGCAGCTTGGGACTAGCGGGGGACGGCGAGCAGTACGTC.

The chain combines TRBV4-3 with TRBJ1-4, with D maybe TRBD1 (6 bases). CDR1 is LGHNA, CDR2 YSLEER, per germline. V dropped 1 base and J dropped 8 bases, with 14 bases sitting between them. This CDR3 region has 15 residues. The CDR3 loop reads CASSQAGGSGEKLFF. The CDR3 DNA reads TGCGCCAGCAGCCAAGCGGGGGGCTCGGGGGAAAAACTGTTTTTT.

The rearrangement uses TRBV7-2 and TRBJ2-1; 11 positions match TRBD2. The ends lost 4 bases at V and 2 bases at J; junction bases unmatched: 19. The CDR3 contains 21 residues. Germline V gene sequence: CDR1 SGHTA, CDR2 FQGNSA. The CDR3 loop is CASSSLLSGGAIVGPYNEQFF. The CDR3 nucleotides are TGTGCCAGCAGCTCACTCCTTAGCGGGGGGGCCATCGTCGGGCCCTACAATGAGCAGTTCTTC.

The chain employs TRBV24-1 and TRBJ2-5, with D possibly being TRBD2 (5 bases). The CDR3 is made up of 14 amino acids. CDR1 and CDR2 (germline): KGHDR, SFDVKD. Deletions cut 3 bases from V and 2 bases from J, with 9 bases between. CDR3 sequence reads: CATSDPRAQETQYF. In DNA, the CDR3 is TGTGCCACCAGTGATCCGAGGGCGCAAGAGACCCAGTACTTC.

In this sample, this clonotype turned up many times. The chain combines TRBV4-3 with TRBJ2-3; 7 bases map to TRBD2. The junction had 7 bases not matched to a gene; V was cut back by 2 bases and J by 2 bases. In germline, CDR1 is LGHNA, CDR2 YSLEER. The CDR3 is made up of 16 amino acids. CDR3 protein: CASSQIVAGFTDTQYF. CDR3 sequence (DNA): TGCGCCAGCAGCCAAATCGTAGCGGGCTTCACAGATACGCAGTATTTT.

The chain combines TRBV11-2 with TRBJ1-3; D is possibly TRBD1 (5 bases). CDR3 length: 15 residues. The germline V gene has CDR1 SGHAT and CDR2 FQNNGV. V lost 5 bases, J lost 0 bases, and 11 bases lay in between. DNA for the CDR3: TGTGCCAGCAGCCCCAGGGCAACCTCTGGAAACACCATATATTTT. It yields the protein CASSPRATSGNTIYF. Complete variable domain (other parts from reference TRBV11-2 and TRBJ1-3): EAGVAQSPRYKIIEKRQSVAFWCNPISGHATLYWYQQILGQGPKLLIQFQNNGVVDDSQLPKDRFSAERLKGVDSTLKIQPAKLEDSAVYLCASSPRATSGNTIYFGEGSWLTVV.

The CDR3 nucleotides are TGTGCCAGCAGTCCCGGACGGAGGTATGGCTACACCTTC. Translated, it gives CASSPGRRYGYTF. The chain uses TRBV6-5 and TRBJ1-2; no clear D gene. The CDR3 runs to 13 residues. The V end lost 5 bases, the J end lost 5 bases, and 12 bases lay between the germline ends. Germline CDR1 and CDR2: MNHEY and SVGAGI.

This clonotype was seen a few times. The V call is TRBV12-3 or TRBV12-4, the J call TRBJ2-1; D is undetermined. The CDR3 sequence is 11 residues long. Trimming shortened V by 4 bases and J by 5 bases, and 3 bases separated the two germline ends. The CDR3 loop is CASSSHNEQFF. The CDR3 bases are TGTGCCAGCAGTTCTCACAATGAGCAGTTCTTC.

The sample holds a few counts of this clonotype. The chain recombines TRBV7-2 with TRBJ2-3; possibly TRBD2 for D (5 bases). CDR3 length: 14 residues. V was cut by 3 bases and J by 2 bases, with 9 bases left in between. Germline V gene sequence: CDR1 SGHTA, CDR2 FQGNSA. The CDR3 loop is CASSLRANTDTQYF. CDR3 coding DNA: TGTGCCAGCAGCTTGAGGGCTAACACAGATACGCAGTATTTT.

The chain employs TRBV5-1 and TRBJ1-1; D perhaps matches TRBD1 (6 bases). Trimming stripped 4 bases from V and 1 base from J, with 8 bases between. Germline CDR1 and CDR2: SGHRS and YFSETQ. The CDR3 runs to 13 residues. The CDR3 nucleotides read TGCGCCAGCAGCGGACAGACGAACACTGAAGCTTTCTTT. Its protein product is CASSGQTNTEAFF.

This chain connects TRBV28 to TRBJ2-5; possibly TRBD2 for D (6 bases). Between the trimmed V and J ends, which lost 2 bases and 1 base, there was a span of 14 bases. Germline-derived CDR1 and CDR2 are MDHEN and SYDVKM. The CDR3 length is 16 residues. CDR3 sequence reads: CASSLEAGGIQETQYF. Here the CDR3 DNA reads TGTGCCAGCAGTTTAGAGGCCGGGGGAATCCAAGAGACCCAGTACTTC.

This chain links TRBV4-1 with TRBJ2-1, with D maybe TRBD1 (5 bases). V was pared by 3 bases and J by 4 bases, with 19 bases between. CDR1 is MGHRA, CDR2 YSYEKL, per germline. The CDR3 consists of 17 residues. The CDR3 is CASSQGFRGSLYNEQFF. The CDR3 DNA follows: TGCGCCAGCAGCCAGGGCTTTAGGGGAAGTTTATACAATGAGCAGTTCTTC.